This TCR beta chain was sequenced in a study of cytomegalovirus exposure and HLA in healthy donors. This CDR3 comprises 15 residues. V was cut by 3 bases and J by 0 bases, with 12 bases left in between. From germline, CDR1 is SGHRS and CDR2 YFSETQ. To note about this clone: Its antigen is not known.

Study conclusions and caveats: Apart from CMV serostatus, no immune exposure information was available.

PCR was performed using 60 Vbeta and 13 Jbeta primers. The method was immunoSEQ multiplex PCR; TCRdb's version includes in-frame clones alone and lacks a portion of them. The table has roughly 140,000 clones, approximately 80% seen once. The chain couples TRBV5-1 to TRBJ2-5; possibly TRBD1 for D (6 bases). The sequencing input was PBMCs. The clonotype originates from a woman aged 35 to 49 in good health and CMV-seropositive. CDR3 sequence reads: CASSSLGTHQETQYF. CDR3 nucleotide sequence: TGCGCCAGCAGCTCGTTGGGGACACACCAAGAGACCCAGTACTTC.